The TCR beta chain under discussion was sequenced for a study of cytomegalovirus exposure and HLA in healthy donors. In the PCR, 60 Vbeta and 13 Jbeta primers were used. TCRdb keeps only in-frame clones here, not all; method: immunoSEQ multiplex PCR. The sample lists tens of thousands of clones, roughly 82% seen once, with about an eighth in the top ten. CDR3 length equals 14 residues. Germline CDR1 is KGHSH and CDR2 is LQKENI. Trimming pared 5 bases from V and 1 base from J, leaving 11 bases between. Details on this clone: Its antigen is as yet unknown.

Study conclusions and caveats: Clonal expansion, a later analysis showed, was greater in HLA-associated TCR beta chains than in equally common others. CMV serostatus was the sole immune exposure information available.

The sequence derives from a man in his sixties or seventies in good health and CMV-seronegative. The J gene is TRBJ1-1, the V gene TRBV18; tentatively, D is TRBD1 (6 bases). Sequenced: PBMCs. In nucleotides, the CDR3 is TGTGCCAGCTCAAGCCAACAGGGGAACACTGAAGCTTTCTTT. It is translated as CASSSQQGNTEAFF.